A selection of T cell receptor beta chains follows, all from one sample in a study of CD8+ T cells in alopecia areata. The method was immunoSEQ multiplex PCR; TCRdb's version includes in-frame clones alone and lacks a portion of them. The repertoire includes over 150,000 clones, approximately 55% of them detected once, and more than 10% sits in the top ten. Specimen: CD8+ T cells sorted from blood, collected at week 24, from a patient treated with tofacitinib. The source is a human donor with alopecia areata. Each CDR3 is given with its conserved first and last residue. Each record gives: V gene, clone size, D gene, J gene, CDR3 protein, CDR3 DNA. A D gene is named only where the DNA matches it firmly. Only some rows state a clone size, as once, few, many or a class for expanded clones.

TRBV9	.	.	TRBJ2-1	CASSASGNEQFF	TGTGCCAGCAGCGCGAGCGGAAATGAGCAGTTCTTC
TRBV29-1	.	.	TRBJ2-7	CSVELGKYEQYF	TGCAGCGTTGAACTTGGTAAATACGAGCAGTACTTC
TRBV9	.	.	TRBJ2-3	CASSVGGGPSTDTQYF	TGTGCCAGCAGCGTTGGCGGGGGCCCAAGCACAGATACGCAGTATTTT
TRBV29-1	.	.	TRBJ1-1	CSVAADNTEAFF	TGCAGCGTTGCGGCAGATAACACTGAAGCTTTCTTT
TRBV7-8	.	TRBD2	TRBJ2-5	CASSFTMSPRTSSETQYF	TGTGCCAGCAGCTTTACTATGAGCCCCCGGACTAGTTCCGAGACCCAGTACTTC
TRBV6-6	few	.	TRBJ2-1	CASSYEGSSYNEQFF	TGTGCCAGCAGTTACGAGGGGAGCTCCTACAATGAGCAGTTCTTC
TRBV9	.	TRBD2	TRBJ2-1	CASSVAGRAGVYNEQFF	TGTGCCAGCAGCGTAGCCGGGCGGGCGGGGGTTTACAATGAGCAGTTCTTC
TRBV4-3	.	.	TRBJ1-6	CASSQVRSDSPLHF	TGCGCCAGCAGCCAAGTGAGGTCTGATTCACCCCTCCACTTT
TRBV25-1	.	.	TRBJ2-3	CASSYADTQYF	TGTGCCAGCAGTTACGCAGATACGCAGTATTTT
TRBV6-6	few	TRBD2	TRBJ2-3	CASRAGGSTDTQYF	TGTGCCAGCCGAGCGGGGGGAAGCACAGATACGCAGTATTTT
TRBV4-3	.	.	TRBJ1-1	CASSQDSLRQAFF	TGCGCCAGCAGCCAAGATTCCCTCCGGCAAGCTTTCTTT
TRBV5-1	.	.	TRBJ2-1	CASSLDRGPSNEQFF	TGCGCCAGCAGCTTGGACCGGGGGCCTAGCAATGAGCAGTTCTTC
TRBV25-1	few	TRBD2	TRBJ2-5	CASSEWRSGGEQETQYF	TGTGCCAGCAGTGAATGGCGAAGCGGGGGAGAACAAGAGACCCAGTACTTC
TRBV7-2	.	.	TRBJ2-3	CASSSGPFTDTQYF	TGTGCCAGCAGCTCCGGCCCGTTCACAGATACGCAGTATTTT
TRBV23-1	few	.	TRBJ2-2	CASTNPLRNTGELFF	TGCGCCAGCACGAACCCCCTTAGGAACACCGGGGAGCTGTTTTTT
TRBV19	.	.	TRBJ1-5	CASSISGLVQPQHF	TGTGCCAGTAGTATATCCGGCCTTGTACAGCCCCAGCATTTT